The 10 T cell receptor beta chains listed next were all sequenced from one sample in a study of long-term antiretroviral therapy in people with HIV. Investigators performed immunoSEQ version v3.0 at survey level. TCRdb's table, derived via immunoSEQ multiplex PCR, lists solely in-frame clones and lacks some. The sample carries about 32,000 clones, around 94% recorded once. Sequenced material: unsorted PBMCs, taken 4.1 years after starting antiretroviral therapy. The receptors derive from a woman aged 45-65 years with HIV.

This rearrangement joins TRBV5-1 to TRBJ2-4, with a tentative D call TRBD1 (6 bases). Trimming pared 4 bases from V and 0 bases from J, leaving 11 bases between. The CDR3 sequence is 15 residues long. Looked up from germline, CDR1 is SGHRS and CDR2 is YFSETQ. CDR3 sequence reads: CASSLDSLAKNIQYF. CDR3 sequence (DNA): TGCGCCAGCAGCCTGGACAGCTTAGCCAAAAACATTCAGTACTTC. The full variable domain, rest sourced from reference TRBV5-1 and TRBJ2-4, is KAGVTQTPRYLIKTRGQQVTLSCSPISGHRSVSWYQQTPGQGLQFLFEYFSETQRNKGNFPGRFSGRQFSNSRSEMNVSTLELGDSALYLCASSLDSLAKNIQYFGAGTRLSVL.

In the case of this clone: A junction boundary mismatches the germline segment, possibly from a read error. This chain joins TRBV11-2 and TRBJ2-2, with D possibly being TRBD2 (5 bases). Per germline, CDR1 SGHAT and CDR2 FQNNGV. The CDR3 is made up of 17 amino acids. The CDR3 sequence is CASSLAGRGLNSGELFF. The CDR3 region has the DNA TGTGCCAGCAGCTTAGCAGGCCGAGGACTTAACAGCGGGGAGCTGTTTTTT.

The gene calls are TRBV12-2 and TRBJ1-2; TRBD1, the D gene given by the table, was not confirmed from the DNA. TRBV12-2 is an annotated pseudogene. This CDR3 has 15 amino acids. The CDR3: CASRPVPGQGYGYTF. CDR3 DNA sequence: TGTGCAAGTCGCCCTGTGCCGGGACAGGGTTATGGCTACACCTTC.

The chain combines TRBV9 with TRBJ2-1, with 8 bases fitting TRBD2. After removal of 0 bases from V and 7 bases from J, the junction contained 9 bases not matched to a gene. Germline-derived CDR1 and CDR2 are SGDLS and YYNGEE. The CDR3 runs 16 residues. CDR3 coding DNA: TGTGCCAGCAGCGTAGGTCGGGGGGGCCTGTGGAATGAGCAGTTCTTC. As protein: CASSVGRGGLWNEQFF.

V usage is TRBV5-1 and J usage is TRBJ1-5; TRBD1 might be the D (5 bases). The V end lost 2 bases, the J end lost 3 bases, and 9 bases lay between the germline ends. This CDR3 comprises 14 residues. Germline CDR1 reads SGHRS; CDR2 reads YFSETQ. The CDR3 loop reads CASSFGGYNQPQHF. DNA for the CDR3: TGCGCCAGCAGCTTCGGGGGTTACAATCAGCCCCAGCATTTT.

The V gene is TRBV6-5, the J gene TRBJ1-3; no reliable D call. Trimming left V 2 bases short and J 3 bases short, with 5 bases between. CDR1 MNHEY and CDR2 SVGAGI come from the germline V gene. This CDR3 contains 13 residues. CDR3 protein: CASSYGRGNTIYF. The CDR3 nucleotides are TGTGCCAGCAGTTACGGGCGTGGAAACACCATATATTTT.

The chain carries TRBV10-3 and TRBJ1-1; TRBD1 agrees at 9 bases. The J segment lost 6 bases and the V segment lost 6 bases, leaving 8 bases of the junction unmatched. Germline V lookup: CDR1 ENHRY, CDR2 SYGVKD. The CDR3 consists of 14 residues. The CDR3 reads CAISRGQGNSEAFF. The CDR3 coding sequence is TGTGCCATCAGCCGGGGACAGGGTAATTCTGAAGCTTTCTTT.

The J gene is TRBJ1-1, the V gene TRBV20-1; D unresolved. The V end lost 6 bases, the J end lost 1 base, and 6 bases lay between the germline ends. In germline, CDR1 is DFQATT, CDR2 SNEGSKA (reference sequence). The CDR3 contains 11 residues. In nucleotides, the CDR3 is TGCAGTGCCGGAGAGAACACTGAAGCTTTCTTT. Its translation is CSAGENTEAFF.

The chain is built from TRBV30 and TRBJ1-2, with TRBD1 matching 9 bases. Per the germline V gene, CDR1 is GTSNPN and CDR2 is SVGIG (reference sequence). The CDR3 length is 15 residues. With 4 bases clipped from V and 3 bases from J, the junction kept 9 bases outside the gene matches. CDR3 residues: CAWKTGTGSDYGYTF. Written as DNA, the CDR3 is TGTGCCTGGAAGACCGGGACAGGGTCGGACTATGGCTACACCTTC.

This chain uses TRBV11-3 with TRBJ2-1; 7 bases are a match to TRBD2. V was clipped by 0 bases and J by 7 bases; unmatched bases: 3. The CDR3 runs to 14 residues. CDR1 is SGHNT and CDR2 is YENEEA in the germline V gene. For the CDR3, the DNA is TGTGCCAGCAGCTTAGATCAAGCGGGGAATGAGCAGTTCTTC. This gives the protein CASSLDQAGNEQFF.